The 23 T cell receptor beta chains given below trace back to one sample, sequenced in a study of patients and donors after allogeneic stem cell transplantation. From the RT-PCR reads, TCRdb called clonotypes with MiXCR, one entry per CDR3 protein. Of roughly 250,000 distinct CDR3 sequences in the sample, 14% are singletons; the top ten hold around a tenth. Source material: blood, either unsorted or a sorted T cell fraction (not recorded which). The receptors come from a human donor who was either an allogeneic HSCT recipient or a stem cell or donor lymphocyte infusion donor (not recorded which). It is not recorded whose cells these are; they may come from a transplant donor.

This chain links TRBV7-9 with TRBJ2-7; D gene uncertain. This CDR3 spans 15 amino acids. Germline-derived CDR1 and CDR2 are SEHNR and FQNEAQ (reference sequence). The V end lost 5 bases, the J end lost 0 bases, and 14 bases lay between the germline ends. DNA of the CDR3: TGTGCCAGCAGCCCTACGGACCTCACCTCCTACGAGCAGTACTTC. Its translation is CASSPTDLTSYEQYF.

The CDR3 sequence: CASSYSGLLASGANVLTF. The CDR3 nucleotides read TGTGCCAGCAGTTACTCGGGGCTTCTCGCATCTGGGGCCAACGTCCTGACTTTC. The V gene is TRBV6-5, the J gene TRBJ2-6; D possibly corresponds to TRBD1 (5 bases). The CDR3 covers 18 residues. V was cut by 0 bases and J by 1 base, with 13 bases left in between. Germline V gene lookup returns CDR1 MNHEY and CDR2 SVGAGI.

This clonotype was seen more than once but under ten times. The chain has TRBV20-1 and TRBJ2-7; D may correspond to TRBD1 or TRBD2 (5 bases each). V lost 3 bases to trimming and J lost 4 bases, with 10 bases between them. The germline gives CDR1 DFQATT, CDR2 SNEGSKA (reference sequence). This CDR3 region has 12 residues. The CDR3 is CSARGDHYEQYF. The CDR3, as DNA: TGCAGTGCTAGGGGGGATCATTACGAGCAGTACTTC.

The J gene is TRBJ2-5, the V gene TRBV14; maybe TRBD2 (5 bases). This CDR3 contains 14 residues. Trimming removed 7 bases at V and 2 bases at J, with 14 bases between. Germline assignment: CDR1 SGHDN and CDR2 FVKESK. CDR3 sequence reads: CASTKTGGQETQYF. The CDR3 coding sequence is TGTGCCAGCACCAAAACCGGCGGGCAAGAGACCCAGTACTTC.

This sequence joins TRBV3-1 and TRBJ2-4; D is undetermined. Looked up from germline, CDR1 is LGHDT and CDR2 is YNNKEL (reference sequence). This CDR3 has 12 amino acids. Trimming stripped 2 bases from V and 8 bases from J, with 7 bases between. CDR3 residues: CASSQSSYIQYF. CDR3 nucleotide sequence: TGTGCCAGCAGCCAAAGTAGCTACATTCAGTACTTC.

A few counts support this clonotype. The V call is TRBV29-1, the J call TRBJ1-1, with D maybe TRBD1 (5 bases). V shed 7 bases and J shed 0 bases, with 12 bases lying between them. Germline V lookup: CDR1 SQVTM, CDR2 ANQGSEA. The CDR3 length is 13 residues. This CDR3 reads CSARTSMNTEAFF. The CDR3 bases are TGCAGCGCCCGGACATCTATGAACACTGAAGCTTTCTTT.

The CDR3 protein is CASSFPGTRVHEQYF. In DNA form, the CDR3 reads TGTGCCAGCAGTTTCCCCGGGACTAGGGTACACGAGCAGTACTTC. V is TRBV28 and J is TRBJ2-7; 8 nucleotides line up with TRBD2. The ends lost 3 bases at V and 5 bases at J; junction bases unmatched: 9. CDR1 is MDHEN and CDR2 is SYDVKM in the germline V gene. The CDR3 sequence is 15 residues long.

This clonotype was picked up many times. The J gene is TRBJ2-5, the V gene TRBV5-1, with D tentatively TRBD1 or TRBD2 (6 bases each). Germline V gene sequence: CDR1 SGHRS, CDR2 YFSETQ. Between the trimmed V and J ends, which lost 7 bases and 7 bases, there was a span of 11 bases. The CDR3 has 11 amino acids. The CDR3 bases are TGCGCCAGCTCGGGGGCCGGGACCCAGTACTTC. Its translation: CASSGAGTQYF.

This chain uses TRBV24-1 with TRBJ1-2; D unresolved. Germline V gene sequence: CDR1 KGHDR, CDR2 SFDVKD. The V gene lost 3 bases and the J gene lost 5 bases, with 6 bases spanning the gap. This CDR3 is built from 12 residues. In DNA form, the CDR3 reads TGTGCCACCAGTGATGGAGGGTATGGCTACACCTTC. Protein: CATSDGGYGYTF.

This clonotype was recorded a few times. This chain uses TRBV2 with TRBJ2-1; 13 bases line up with TRBD2. The CDR3 is 16 residues long. The V segment lost 6 bases and the J segment 5 bases; nucleotides outside the gene matches: 7. Germline assignment: CDR1 SNHLY and CDR2 FYNNEI. CDR3 amino acids: CASRMRLAGGHNEQFF. DNA for the CDR3: TGTGCCAGCAGGATGCGACTAGCGGGGGGCCACAATGAGCAGTTCTTC. Supplemented by reference TRBV2 and TRBJ2-1, the full variable domain reads EPEVTQTPSHQVTQMGQEVILRCVPISNHLYFYWYRQILGQKVEFLVSFYNNEISEKSEIFDDQFSVERPDGSNFTLKIRSTKLEDSAMYFCASRMRLAGGHNEQFFGPGTRLTVL.

This clonotype has just a few counts. V is TRBV20-1 and J is TRBJ2-7; D possibly matches TRBD1 or TRBD2 (6 bases each). The V end lost 8 bases, the J end lost 0 bases, and 20 bases lay between the germline ends. The CDR3 is 15 residues long. The germline gives CDR1 DFQATT, CDR2 SNEGSKA (reference sequence). CDR3 region: CSTSPQGGSSYEQYF. In nucleotides, the CDR3 is TGCAGTACGAGTCCTCAAGGGGGGTCCTCCTACGAGCAGTACTTC.

This clonotype appeared many times. The V and J genes are TRBV6-1 and TRBJ2-7; D is ambiguous. The CDR3 is 13 amino acids. CDR1 and CDR2 from the germline V gene are MNHNS and SASEGT. The germline V and J ends were trimmed by 2 bases and 0 bases, with 5 bases remaining between them. The CDR3 reads CASSEYISYEQYF. In nucleotides, the CDR3 is TGTGCCAGCAGTGAATACATCTCCTACGAGCAGTACTTC.

This clonotype has only a few counts. The chain carries TRBV7-9 and TRBJ1-2; D is ambiguous. V lost 2 bases and J 4 bases, leaving 14 bases between the germline ends. Per the germline V gene, CDR1 is SEHNR and CDR2 is FQNEAQ (reference sequence). CDR3 length equals 15 residues. For the CDR3, the DNA is TGTGCCAGCAGCTTATCCCCGAGCAGGCTCTATGGCTACACCTTC. It specifies CASSLSPSRLYGYTF.

This chain connects TRBV11-3 to TRBJ1-1; TRBD1 is a possible D gene (5 bases). V lost 0 bases to trimming and J lost 11 bases, with 13 bases between them. Germline-derived CDR1 and CDR2 are SGHNT and YENEEA. There are 13 residues in the CDR3. The CDR3 sequence is CASSLDHGAEAFF. CDR3 in DNA: TGTGCCAGCAGCTTAGATCATGGGGCAGAGGCTTTCTTT.

This clonotype was detected a few times. The chain employs TRBV7-9 and TRBJ2-1; possibly TRBD1 for D (6 bases). This CDR3 has 15 residues. V dropped 5 bases and J dropped 2 bases, with 13 bases sitting between them. Germline CDR1 reads SEHNR; CDR2 reads FQNEAQ (reference sequence). DNA of the CDR3: TGTGCCAGCAGCCTGACAGGCCAAGCCTACAATGAGCAGTTCTTC. Translation gives CASSLTGQAYNEQFF. The whole variable domain, remainder taken from reference TRBV7-9 and TRBJ2-1, is DTGVSQNPRHKITKRGQNVTFRCDPISEHNRLYWYRQTLGQGPEFLTYFQNEAQLEKSRLLSDRFSAERPKGSFSTLEIQRTEQGDSAMYLCASSLTGQAYNEQFFGPGTRLTVL.

Only a few counts were recorded for this clonotype. The V call is TRBV7-9, the J call TRBJ1-1; D may be TRBD1 (5 bases). The germline V gene has CDR1 SEHNR and CDR2 FQNEAQ (reference sequence). There are 15 residues in the CDR3. The V end lost 5 bases, the J end lost 1 base, and 14 bases lay between the germline ends. The CDR3, as DNA: TGTGCCAGCAGCGATATGGGGCAGGGGAACACTGAAGCTTTCTTT. Translating gives CASSDMGQGNTEAFF.

For the CDR3, the DNA is TGTGCCAGCAGCTTGAGAGTAGGACCGGTGATGAACACTGAAGCTTTCTTT. Its protein is CASSLRVGPVMNTEAFF. The chain employs TRBV5-6 and TRBJ1-1; the D is unclear. This CDR3 comprises 17 residues. The V end lost 1 base, the J end lost 0 bases, and 16 bases lay between the germline ends. The germline CDR1 and CDR2 sequences are SGHDT and YYEEEE.

This clonotype has only a few counts. The chain carries TRBV5-6 and TRBJ2-3; 11 positions match TRBD2. Germline V gene lookup returns CDR1 SGHDT and CDR2 YYEEEE. The CDR3 contains 18 residues. The V segment lost 3 bases and the J segment 6 bases; nucleotides outside the gene matches: 15. Here the CDR3 reads CASSWGATGTSGADTQYF. For the CDR3, the DNA is TGTGCCAGCAGCTGGGGGGCAACCGGGACTAGCGGAGCGGATACGCAGTATTTT. Complete variable domain (other parts from reference TRBV5-6 and TRBJ2-3): DAGVTQSPTHLIKTRGQQVTLRCSPKSGHDTVSWYQQALGQGPQFIFQYYEEEERQRGNFPDRFSGHQFPNYSSELNVNALLLGDSALYLCASSWGATGTSGADTQYFGPGTRLTVL.

This clonotype was recorded at least ten times. The J gene is TRBJ2-7, the V gene TRBV3-1, with D unresolved. V was trimmed by 0 bases and J by 4 bases, leaving 7 bases between them. The CDR3 is 13 residues long. In germline, CDR1 is LGHDT, CDR2 YNNKEL (reference sequence). CDR3 amino acids: CASSQDNGYEQYF. DNA for the CDR3: TGTGCCAGCAGCCAAGATAATGGGTACGAGCAGTACTTC.

CDR3 loop: CASSFTGTPGNTIYF. Written as DNA, the CDR3 is TGTGCCAGTAGTTTTACGGGGACACCTGGAAACACCATATATTTT. The chain uses TRBV19 and TRBJ1-3; D is perhaps TRBD1 (6 bases). V was shortened by 5 bases and J by 2 bases, with 13 bases between the two germline ends. CDR3 length: 15 residues. Germline CDR1 and CDR2: LNHDA and SQIVND (reference sequence).

The rearrangement uses TRBV5-6 and TRBJ2-7; TRBD2 matches 13 bases. This CDR3 spans 16 amino acids. Germline V CDR1 and CDR2: SGHDT, YYEEEE. The trim removed 4 bases at V and 4 bases at J, leaving 8 bases unmatched. The CDR3 reads CASSPSLAGGLYEQYF. CDR3 nucleotides: TGTGCCAGCAGCCCGTCACTAGCGGGGGGGTTGTACGAGCAGTACTTC. The whole variable domain, filled in from reference TRBV5-6 and TRBJ2-7, reads DAGVTQSPTHLIKTRGQQVTLRCSPKSGHDTVSWYQQALGQGPQFIFQYYEEEERQRGNFPDRFSGHQFPNYSSELNVNALLLGDSALYLCASSPSLAGGLYEQYFGPGTRLTVT.

A few counts support this clonotype. This chain joins TRBV19 and TRBJ1-5, with D uncertain. Trimming pared 1 base from V and 5 bases from J, leaving 12 bases between. The CDR3 has 15 amino acids. Germline CDR1 LNHDA, CDR2 SQIVND (reference sequence). The CDR3 bases are TGTGCCAGTAGTATAGGAGAGGATTACTATCAGCCCCAGCATTTT. Translated: CASSIGEDYYQPQHF.

The CDR3 DNA reads as TGCAGCGCCTCCGGTGACAAGGGGGGGAACACTGAAGCTTTCTTT. Translation: CSASGDKGGNTEAFF. The J gene is TRBJ1-1, the V gene TRBV29-1; TRBD1 might be the D (6 bases). CDR3 length: 15 residues. Trimming pared 7 bases from V and 1 base from J, leaving 19 bases between. Germline V CDR1 and CDR2: SQVTM, ANQGSEA.